These T cell receptor beta chains were read from a single sample in a study of long-term antiretroviral therapy in people with HIV. The table came from immunoSEQ multiplex PCR; TCRdb's copy has only in-frame clones and leaves some out. The sample lists under 45,000 clones, around 83% occurring once. The sample consisted of unsorted PBMCs, taken 1 year after starting antiretroviral therapy. These receptor sequences come from a man younger than 30 with HIV. Each CDR3 is given with its conserved first and last residue. The D gene is left open where the match is weak. Size is omitted from some rows. Given values are once, few, many or a class for expanded clones.

v_gene	d_gene	abundance	j_gene	CDR3aa	CDR3nt
TRBV27	NA	few	TRBJ1-2	CASSWGGNYGYTF	TGTGCCAGCAGTTGGGGCGGAAACTATGGCTACACCTTC
TRBV7-8	TRBD1	NA	TRBJ1-1	CASSTRGRDTEAFF	TGTGCCAGCAGCACCAGGGGGCGGGACACTGAAGCTTTCTTT
TRBV2	TRBD1	NA	TRBJ2-3	CASSPGTEQDTQYF	TGTGCCAGCAGTCCCGGGACAGAGCAAGATACGCAGTATTTT
TRBV2	TRBD1	NA	TRBJ1-2	CASIRDTGADYGYTF	TGTGCCAGCATCCGAGACACAGGGGCAGACTATGGCTACACCTTC
TRBV2	TRBD2	NA	TRBJ2-1	CASRGAGTTNNEQFF	TGTGCCAGCAGAGGAGCGGGAACTACCAATAATGAGCAGTTCTTC
TRBV7-9	NA	NA	TRBJ2-1	CASSSPRGIDEQFF	TGTGCCAGCAGCTCCCCTCGGGGGATCGATGAGCAGTTCTTC
TRBV5-7	TRBD1	once	TRBJ2-1	CASRTARTGFWPSGHEQFF	TGTGCCAGCAGGACAGCCCGGACAGGGTTTTGGCCTTCGGGCCATGAGCAGTTCTTC
TRBV10-2	NA	NA	TRBJ2-5	CASSVGQETQYF	TGCGCCAGCAGTGTTGGGCAAGAGACCCAGTACTTC
TRBV4-3	NA	NA	TRBJ1-1	CASSQEMGGLNTEAFF	TGCGCCAGCAGCCAAGAAATGGGGGGACTAAACACTGAAGCTTTCTTT
TRBV7-9	TRBD1	once	TRBJ2-6	CASSLGAGTGLGANVLTF	TGTGCCAGCAGCTTAGGGGCCGGGACAGGGTTGGGGGCCAACGTCCTGACTTTC
TRBV5-6	NA	NA	TRBJ1-1	CASSLGAKTLKAFF	TGTGCCAGCAGCTTGGGAGCTAAAACACTGAAAGCTTTCTTT
TRBV5-1	NA	NA	TRBJ2-3	CASSLRAGPAHADTQYF	TGCGCCAGCAGCTTGCGTGCGGGGCCCGCTCACGCAGATACGCAGTATTTT
TRBV6-1	NA	NA	TRBJ1-4	CASRKGGRRDEKLFF	TGTGCCAGCAGAAAGGGGGGGAGGCGAGATGAAAAACTGTTTTTT
TRBV21-1	NA	once	TRBJ1-2	CASSKAHGRANYGYTF	TGTGCCAGCAGCAAAGCCCATGGCAGGGCGAACTATGGCTACACCTTC
TRBV10-3	NA	NA	TRBJ1-5	CANSPGDNQPQHF	TGTGCCAACAGCCCAGGGGACAATCAGCCCCAGCATTTT
TRBV6-6	NA	NA	TRBJ1-1	CASNRGRNTEAFF	TGTGCCAGCAACCGAGGGCGCAACACTGAAGCTTTCTTT
TRBV28	TRBD1	few	TRBJ2-7	CASSLPLGDSLSYEQYF	TGTGCCAGCAGTCTTCCACTCGGGGACAGCCTCTCCTACGAGCAGTACTTC
TRBV7-9	TRBD1	NA	TRBJ1-2	CASSLSSRGRLDYGYTF	TGTGCCAGCAGCTTAAGTTCCAGGGGGCGATTGGACTATGGCTACACCTTC
TRBV7-8	TRBD2	NA	TRBJ2-7	CASSFGASGGSYEQYF	TGTGCCAGCAGCTTTGGCGCAAGCGGGGGATCCTACGAGCAGTACTTC
TRBV6-5	TRBD1	NA	TRBJ1-1	CASRGTAMNTEAFF	TGTGCCAGCAGGGGGACAGCCATGAACACTGAAGCTTTCTTT
TRBV18	NA	NA	TRBJ2-1	CASSPQSQAVRVTNEQFF	TGTGCCAGCTCACCTCAAAGCCAGGCCGTACGCGTGACCAATGAGCAGTTCTTC
TRBV28	NA	NA	TRBJ2-3	CASSSFSGADTQYF	TGTGCCAGCAGTTCTTTTTCAGGGGCAGATACGCAGTATTTT
TRBV7-9	NA	few	TRBJ2-7	CASSLGADYEQYF	TGTGCCAGCAGCCTGGGGGCAGACTACGAGCAGTACTTC
TRBV27	TRBD1	few	TRBJ2-7	CASSFRTGPYEQYF	TGTGCCAGCAGTTTCCGGACAGGGCCCTACGAGCAGTACTTC
TRBV6-1	NA	once	TRBJ1-2	CATSSGVVNYGYTF	TGTGCCACTTCCTCCGGGGTGGTTAACTATGGCTACACCTTC
TRBV19	NA	NA	TRBJ1-2	CASRTSPGQMGLNYGYTF	TGTGCCAGTAGGACGTCACCGGGACAAATGGGGCTTAACTATGGCTACACCTTC
TRBV5-5	NA	NA	TRBJ1-4	CASSWGGTNEKLFF	TGTGCCAGCAGCTGGGGCGGAACTAATGAAAAACTGTTTTTT
TRBV7-6	TRBD1	NA	TRBJ2-7	CASSPFFSGGQTYEQYF	TGTGCCAGCAGCCCTTTTTTCTCAGGGGGACAGACCTACGAGCAGTACTTC
TRBV6-1	NA	NA	TRBJ1-1	CASRTQNTEAFF	TGTGCCAGCAGGACACAGAACACTGAAGCTTTCTTT
TRBV16	NA	NA	TRBJ2-1	CASTQNYNEQFF	TGTGCCAGCACACAAAACTACAATGAGCAGTTCTTC
TRBV28	NA	NA	TRBJ2-3	CASSPQLRGRTSTDTQYF	TGTGCCAGCAGCCCCCAGCTTAGGGGCAGGACTAGCACAGATACGCAGTATTTT
TRBV25-1	TRBD2	NA	TRBJ2-1	CASSSGGGEQFF	TGTGCCAGCAGTAGCGGGGGGGGTGAGCAGTTCTTC
TRBV5-6	NA	NA	TRBJ2-1	CASSLSLWDSARGNEQFF	TGTGCCAGCAGCTTATCCCTATGGGACTCCGCTAGGGGCAATGAGCAGTTCTTC
TRBV5-1	NA	NA	TRBJ2-3	CASSPGVSLTDTQYF	TGCGCCAGCAGCCCGGGGGTCAGTTTGACAGATACGCAGTATTTT
TRBV9	NA	NA	TRBJ1-3	CASSGRGQEGNTIYF	TGTGCCAGCAGCGGAAGGGGACAAGAAGGAAACACCATATATTTT
TRBV6-5	NA	few	TRBJ2-7	CASSNLGLREQYF	TGTGCCAGCAGTAACCTTGGGCTGAGGGAGCAGTACTTC
TRBV11-3	NA	NA	TRBJ2-5	CASSPTLQETQYF	TGTGCCAGCAGCCCAACCTTACAAGAGACCCAGTACTTC
TRBV9	TRBD2	once	TRBJ2-1	CASSPRTSGESYNEQFF	TGTGCCAGCAGCCCGCGGACTAGCGGGGAGTCCTACAATGAGCAGTTCTTC